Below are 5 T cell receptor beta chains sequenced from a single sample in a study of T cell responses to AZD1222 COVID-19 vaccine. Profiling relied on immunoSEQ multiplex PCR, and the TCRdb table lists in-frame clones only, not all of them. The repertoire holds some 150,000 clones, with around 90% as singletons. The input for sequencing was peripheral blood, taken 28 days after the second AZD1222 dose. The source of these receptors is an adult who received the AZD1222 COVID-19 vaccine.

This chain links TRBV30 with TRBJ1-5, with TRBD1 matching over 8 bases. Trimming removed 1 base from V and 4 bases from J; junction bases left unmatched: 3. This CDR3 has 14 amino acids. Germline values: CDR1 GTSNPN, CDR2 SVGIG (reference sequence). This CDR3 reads CAWSGTGYNQPQHF. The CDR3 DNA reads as TGTGCCTGGAGTGGGACAGGGTATAATCAGCCCCAGCATTTT.

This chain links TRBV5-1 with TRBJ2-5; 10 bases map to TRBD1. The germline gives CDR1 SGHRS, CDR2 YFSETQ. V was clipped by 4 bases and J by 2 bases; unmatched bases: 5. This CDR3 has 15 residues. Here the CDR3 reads CASSPQDRGQETQYF. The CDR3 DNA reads TGCGCCAGCAGCCCGCAGGACAGGGGGCAAGAGACCCAGTACTTC.

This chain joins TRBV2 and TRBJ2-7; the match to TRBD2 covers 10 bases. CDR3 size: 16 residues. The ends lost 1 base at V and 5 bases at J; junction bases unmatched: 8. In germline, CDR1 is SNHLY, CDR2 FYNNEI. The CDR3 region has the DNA TGTGCCAGCAGTGAAGAGGCTAGCGGGAGAACAAACGAGCAGTACTTC. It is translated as CASSEEASGRTNEQYF.

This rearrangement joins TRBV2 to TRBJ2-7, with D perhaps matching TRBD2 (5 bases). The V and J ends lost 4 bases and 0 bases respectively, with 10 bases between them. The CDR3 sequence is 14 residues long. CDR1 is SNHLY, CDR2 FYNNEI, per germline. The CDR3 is CASSGTFDSYEQYF. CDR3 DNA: TGTGCCAGCAGTGGGACTTTCGACTCCTACGAGCAGTACTTC.

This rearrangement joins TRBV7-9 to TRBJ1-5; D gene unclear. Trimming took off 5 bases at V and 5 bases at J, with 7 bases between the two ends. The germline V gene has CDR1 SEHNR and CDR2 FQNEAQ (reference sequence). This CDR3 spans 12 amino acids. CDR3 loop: CASSRDDQPQHF. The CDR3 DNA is TGTGCCAGCAGCCGCGACGATCAGCCCCAGCATTTT.